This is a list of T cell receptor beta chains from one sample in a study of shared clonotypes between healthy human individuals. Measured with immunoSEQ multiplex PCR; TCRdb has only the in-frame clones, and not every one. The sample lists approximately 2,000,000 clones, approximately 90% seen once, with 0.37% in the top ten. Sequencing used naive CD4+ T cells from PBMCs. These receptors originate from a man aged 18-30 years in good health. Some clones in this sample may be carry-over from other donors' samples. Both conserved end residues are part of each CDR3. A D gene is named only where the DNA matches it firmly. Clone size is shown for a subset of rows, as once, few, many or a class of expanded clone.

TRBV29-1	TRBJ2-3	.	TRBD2	TGCATGGGTAGCGGGAGGAGCACAGATACGCAGTATTTT	CMGSGRSTDTQYF
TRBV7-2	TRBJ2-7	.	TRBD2	TGTGCCAGCAGCCCCCGGAGAATAGCGGGAGGGCCTACCTACGAGCAGTACTTC	CASSPRRIAGGPTYEQYF
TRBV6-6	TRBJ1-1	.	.	TGTGCCAGCAGTTACACCCCAGGTACTGAAAACACTGAAGCTTTCTTT	CASSYTPGTENTEAFF
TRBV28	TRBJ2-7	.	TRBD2	TGTGCCAGCAGTTCCCCTGGGATTAGCGGGAGGACCGGGGACGAGCAGTACTTC	CASSSPGISGRTGDEQYF
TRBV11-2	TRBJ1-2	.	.	TGTGCCAGCAGCTCCTACAGGATCACTAACTATGGCTACACCTTC	CASSSYRITNYGYTF
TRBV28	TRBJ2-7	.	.	TGTGCCAGCAGTTTAACTGGGGGGTCCTCCTACGAGCAGTACTTC	CASSLTGGSSYEQYF
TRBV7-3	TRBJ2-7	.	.	TGTGCCAGCAGCCCGGGGCAGGTCTCCTACGAGCAGTACTTC	CASSPGQVSYEQYF
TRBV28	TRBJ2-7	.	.	TGTGCCAGCAGCTTACCGGGACACGGCGAGCAGTACTTC	CASSLPGHGEQYF
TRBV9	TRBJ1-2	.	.	TGTGCCAGCAGCGTAGTTGGGGGGAGCGGCTACACCTTC	CASSVVGGSGYTF
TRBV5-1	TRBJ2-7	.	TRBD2	TGCGCCAGCAGCTTGGCGAGCGGGGCCTCCTACGAGCAGTACTTC	CASSLASGASYEQYF
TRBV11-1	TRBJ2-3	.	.	TGTGCCAGCAGCTATCGAGGGGCTGGCGACACAGATACGCAGTATTTT	CASSYRGAGDTDTQYF
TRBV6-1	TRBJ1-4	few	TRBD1	TGTGCCAGCAGTGGACAGGGAGGAGTTGAAAAACTGTTTTTT	CASSGQGGVEKLFF
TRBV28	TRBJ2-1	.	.	TGTGCCAGCAGTTTCGCGTACAATGAGCAGTTCTTC	CASSFAYNEQFF
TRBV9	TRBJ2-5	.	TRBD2	TGTGCCAGCAGCGCCCGGGCCTCTCCGGGAGGGCGGGGAGAGACCCAGTACTTC	CASSARASPGGRGETQYF
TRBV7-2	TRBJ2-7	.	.	TGTGCCAGCAGCTTAAGTCCACGCTACGAGCAGTACTTC	CASSLSPRYEQYF
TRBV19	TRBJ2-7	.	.	TGTGCCAGTAGTCCAGAGAGGGGTGTGCACGAGCAGTACTTC	CASSPERGVHEQYF
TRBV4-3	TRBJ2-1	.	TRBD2	TGCGCCAGCAGCCTCCGGACTAGCGGGAGATACAATGAGCAGTTCTTC	CASSLRTSGRYNEQFF
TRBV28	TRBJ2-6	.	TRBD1	TGTGCCAGCAGTCCTAGGGGGCCTGGGGCCAACGTCCTGACTTTC	CASSPRGPGANVLTF
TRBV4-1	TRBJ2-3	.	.	TGCGCCAGCAGCCCGGCTAGCACAGATACGCAGTATTTT	CASSPASTDTQYF
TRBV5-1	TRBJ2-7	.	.	TGCGCCAGCAGCTCCACCGTAGGAAAAAACGAGCAGTACTTC	CASSSTVGKNEQYF
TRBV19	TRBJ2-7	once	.	TGTGCCAGTAGTATAGCTCAGGCCTCCTACGAGCAGTACTTC	CASSIAQASYEQYF
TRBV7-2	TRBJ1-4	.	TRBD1	TGTGCCAGCAGCTTATACAGGGGGCAGGGTAATGAAAAACTGTTTTTT	CASSLYRGQGNEKLFF
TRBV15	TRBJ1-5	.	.	TGTGCCACCAGCAGAGAAAGGTTCCAAACCACTGTGAATCAGCCCCAGCATTTT	CATSRERFQTTVNQPQHF
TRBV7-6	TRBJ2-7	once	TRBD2	TGTGCCAGCAGCCTTGGACTAGCGGGATCCGAGCAGTACTTC	CASSLGLAGSEQYF
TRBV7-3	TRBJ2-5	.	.	TGTGCCAGCAGTACCAAGGGCGGACCCCAAGAGACCCAGTACTTC	CASSTKGGPQETQYF
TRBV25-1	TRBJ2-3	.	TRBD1	TGTGCCAGCAGTGGGACAGGAGGAAGCACAGATACGCAGTATTTT	CASSGTGGSTDTQYF
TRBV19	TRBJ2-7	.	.	TGTGCCAGTAGCCCTTCGACTGGAACCTACGAGCAGTACTTC	CASSPSTGTYEQYF
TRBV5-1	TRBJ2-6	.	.	TGCGCCAGCAGCTTGGCCCCAGGGGACTCTGGGGCCAACGTCCTGACTTTC	CASSLAPGDSGANVLTF
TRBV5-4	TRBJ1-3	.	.	TGTGCCAGCAGCTCGAGACAGGAATCTGGAAACACCATATATTTT	CASSSRQESGNTIYF
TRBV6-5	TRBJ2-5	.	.	TGTGCCAGCAGGTCACCGGGAGAGACCCAGTACTTC	CASRSPGETQYF
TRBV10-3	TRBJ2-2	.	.	TGTGCCATCAGTGAGTCGAGGTACACCGGGGAGCTGTTTTTT	CAISESRYTGELFF
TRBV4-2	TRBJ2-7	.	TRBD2	TGTGCCAGCAGCCCAAGGACTAGCGGGACACTCTCCTACGAGCAGTACTTC	CASSPRTSGTLSYEQYF
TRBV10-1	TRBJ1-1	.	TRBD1	TGCGCCAGCAGCACAGGGGTGGGCGCTGAAGCTTTCTTT	CASSTGVGAEAFF
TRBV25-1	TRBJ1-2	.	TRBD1	TGTGCCAGCAGTGAACCCCGGACAGGGGAGGTCTATGGCTACACCTTC	CASSEPRTGEVYGYTF
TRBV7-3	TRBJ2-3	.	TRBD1	TGTGCCAGCAGCTTTGGGACAGGGACCGATACGCAGTATTTT	CASSFGTGTDTQYF
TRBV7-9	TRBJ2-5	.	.	TGTGCCAGCAGCCTCAACAGGGAGATTCGGGGGGAGACCCAGTACTTC	CASSLNREIRGETQYF
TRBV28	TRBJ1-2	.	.	TGTGCCAGCGCACGCGGGGGGGGCCACGTCTATGGCTACACCTTC	CASARGGGHVYGYTF
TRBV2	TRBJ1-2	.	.	TGTGCCAGCATTGTCAGGACCTTCTATGGCTACACCTTC	CASIVRTFYGYTF